Below, 17 T cell receptor beta chains from the same sample are listed, as sequenced in a study of T-cell reconstitution after alpha-beta-depleted transplantation in children (dated by TCRdb to 2015 to 2016). The library was made by PCR. Sequencing instrument: Illumina HiSeq 2500. Molecular barcoding was employed in the preparation of TCR libraries, with unique molecular identifiers being used to normalize TCRbeta repertoire quantification. The public reads were reprocessed in TCRdb via fastp at Q25 and MiXCR, keeping in-frame beta chains. Under each unique CDR3 protein, matching rows form one entry showing the most common genes and DNA. The sample data list approximately 270,000 distinct CDR3 sequences, and 9.9% of these were observed just once. 10% of the sample is taken by the ten largest. The sequencing used PBMCs from the stem cell graft donor, collected from the stem cell graft. The source is a human donor who donated a stem cell graft to a child with SCID.

This clonotype was detected a few times. The rearrangement links TRBV10-3 to TRBJ1-5, with D possibly being TRBD1 (6 bases). The CDR3 covers 14 residues. Germline CDR1 reads ENHRY; CDR2 reads SYGVKD. Trimming stripped 5 bases from V and 1 base from J, with 9 bases between. The CDR3 DNA reads TGTGCCATCAGTAGGGGGGTGAGCAATCAGCCCCAGCATTTT. This translates into CAISRGVSNQPQHF.

This rearrangement joins TRBV20-1 to TRBJ2-1; 7 bases map to TRBD2. CDR3 length equals 15 residues. The junction had 8 bases not matched to a gene; V was cut back by 6 bases and J by 0 bases. The V gene's germline CDR1 is DFQATT and CDR2 SNEGSKA (reference sequence). CDR3 protein: CSAWLAVSSYNEQFF. For the CDR3, the DNA is TGCAGTGCCTGGCTAGCGGTAAGCTCCTACAATGAGCAGTTCTTC.

This clonotype showed up many times. This sequence joins TRBV24-1 and TRBJ1-2; TRBD1 matches at 7 bases. Germline-derived CDR1 and CDR2 are KGHDR and SFDVKD. Trimming at V came to 2 bases and at J to 0 bases, leaving 5 bases not matched to a gene. The CDR3 contains 16 residues. This CDR3 is CATSDSRQGANYGYTF. The CDR3 region has the DNA TGTGCCACCAGTGATTCACGACAGGGAGCTAACTATGGCTACACCTTC.

V gene TRBV12-3 or TRBV12-4 combines with J gene TRBJ1-5, with 10 nucleotides matching TRBD1. The CDR3 loop spans 16 amino acids. V lost 6 bases to trimming and J lost 1 base; unmatched junction nucleotides: 6. The CDR3, as DNA: TGTGCCAGCAGGATCGGGACAGGGGCGAGCAATCAGCCCCAGCATTTT. Translated: CASRIGTGASNQPQHF.

The chain uses TRBV5-1 and TRBJ1-4; possibly TRBD1 for D (5 bases). The CDR3 has 13 residues. The germline V and J ends were trimmed by 5 bases and 6 bases, with 11 bases remaining between them. The germline V gene encodes CDR1 SGHRS and CDR2 YFSETQ. As DNA, the CDR3 is TGCGCCAGCAGTAGGGGAGAGGATGAAAAACTGTTTTTT. Its protein product is CASSRGEDEKLFF.

The chain combines TRBV12-3 or TRBV12-4 with TRBJ2-2; D gene ambiguous. Deletions cut 6 bases from V and 0 bases from J, with 17 bases between. This CDR3 is built from 17 residues. CDR3 protein: CASSPLGGSSNTGELFF. For the CDR3, the DNA is TGTGCCAGCAGCCCCCTAGGCGGCAGCTCGAACACCGGGGAGCTGTTTTTT.

This clonotype was seen a handful of times. This chain joins TRBV5-8 and TRBJ2-3, with TRBD2 matching over 13 bases. The V gene's germline CDR1 is SGHTS and CDR2 YDEGEE. CDR3 length: 18 residues. The J segment lost 2 bases and the V segment lost 4 bases, leaving 10 bases of the junction unmatched. CDR3 amino acids: CASSTGLAGTASTDTQYF. Here the CDR3 DNA reads TGTGCCAGCAGCACGGGACTAGCGGGGACCGCCTCCACAGATACGCAGTATTTT.

At least ten counts were recorded for this clonotype. This chain uses TRBV12-3 or TRBV12-4 with TRBJ2-3, with D possibly matching TRBD1 (6 bases). V lost 5 bases and J 12 bases, leaving 21 bases between the germline ends. This CDR3 spans 14 amino acids. The CDR3 region is CASSPNPQGGKQYF. The CDR3 nucleotides are TGTGCCAGCAGTCCCAACCCACAGGGTGGGAAACAGTATTTT.

The chain links TRBV5-5 to TRBJ2-7; D uncertain. The CDR3 is 14 residues long. From germline, CDR1 is SGHKS and CDR2 YYEKEE (reference sequence). Trimming took off 4 bases at V and 1 base at J, with 12 bases between the two ends. CDR3 protein: CASSNDGGSYEQYF. As DNA, the CDR3 is TGTGCCAGCAGCAACGACGGCGGTTCCTACGAGCAGTACTTC. Using reference TRBV5-5 and TRBJ2-7 for the parts outside the CDR3, the full variable domain is DAGVTQSPTHLIKTRGQQVTLRCSPISGHKSVSWYQQVLGQGPQFIFQYYEKEERGRGNFPDRFSARQFPNYSSELNVNALLLGDSALYLCASSNDGGSYEQYFGPGTRLTVT.

The chain uses TRBV16 and TRBJ2-5; no firm D call. V was shortened by 4 bases and J by 5 bases, with 20 bases between the two germline ends. The CDR3 is 16 residues long. Looked up from germline, CDR1 is KGHSY and CDR2 is FQNENV. The CDR3 loop is CASSLRIHPVEETQYF. CDR3 nucleotides: TGTGCCAGCAGCCTGCGAATCCACCCCGTTGAGGAGACCCAGTACTTC.

This clonotype has just a few counts. This sequence joins TRBV7-9 and TRBJ2-1, with 8 bases that match TRBD2. V lost 5 bases and J lost 7; bases outside the gene matches: 16. Germline CDR1 and CDR2: SEHNR and FQNEAQ (reference sequence). The CDR3 has 17 residues. CDR3 DNA: TGTGCCAGCAGCCCTCGTAGTAGCGGGGTAGAGGGAAATGAGCAGTTCTTC. The encoded protein is CASSPRSSGVEGNEQFF.

J is TRBJ1-4 and V is TRBV6-5; D possibly corresponds to TRBD1 (6 bases). Germline V CDR1 and CDR2: MNHEY, SVGAGI. The CDR3 contains 16 residues. Trimming left V 6 bases short and J 7 bases short, with 21 bases between. Written as DNA, the CDR3 is TGTGCCAGCAGCGTGACTGAATACAGGGTTGTTGAAAAACTGTTTTTT. Its protein product is CASSVTEYRVVEKLFF.

This clonotype occurred a few times. The chain carries TRBV27 and TRBJ2-3; D may be TRBD1 or TRBD2 (6 bases each). Trimming removed 3 bases from V and 1 base from J, with 11 bases in between. CDR1 MNHEY and CDR2 SMNVEV come from the germline V gene (reference sequence). This CDR3 contains 15 residues. CDR3 nucleotides: TGTGCCAGCAGTTTTTGGGGGGCTGGCACAGATACGCAGTATTTT. The encoded protein is CASSFWGAGTDTQYF.

This sequence joins TRBV10-3 and TRBJ1-4, with D maybe TRBD1 (5 bases). The germline V gene has CDR1 ENHRY and CDR2 SYGVKD. This CDR3 has 13 amino acids. V was shortened by 11 bases and J by 8 bases, with 18 bases between the two germline ends. CDR3 sequence reads: CAEYGARPEKLFF. CDR3 in DNA: TGTGCCGAGTACGGGGCCCGGCCAGAAAAACTGTTTTTT.

This clonotype appeared many times. This chain links TRBV5-1 with TRBJ1-4; D gene unclear. CDR3 length equals 15 residues. Germline V lookup: CDR1 SGHRS, CDR2 YFSETQ. The V and J ends lost 0 bases and 8 bases respectively, with 14 bases between them. This CDR3 reads CASSLDLSTREKLFF. The CDR3 nucleotides read TGCGCCAGCAGCTTGGATTTATCTACAAGGGAAAAACTGTTTTTT.

This clonotype was found many times. The chain is built from TRBV10-3 and TRBJ2-1; 9 positions match TRBD1. The CDR3 extends over 18 amino acids. The V gene's germline CDR1 is ENHRY and CDR2 SYGVKD. V shed 7 bases and J 7 bases; nucleotides not matched to a gene: 20. CDR3 in DNA: TGTGCCATCACGAAATTCCGGGACAGGGTAACACAAGCGAATGAGCAGTTCTTC. The encoded protein is CAITKFRDRVTQANEQFF.

This clonotype was detected only a few times. J is TRBJ1-1 and V is TRBV12-3 or TRBV12-4; 7 nucleotides align to TRBD1. After removal of 2 bases from V and 4 bases from J, the junction contained 4 bases not matched to a gene. The CDR3 has 14 residues. The CDR3 region is CASSLKGGGTEAFF. CDR3 coding DNA: TGTGCCAGCAGTTTAAAAGGGGGCGGCACTGAAGCTTTCTTT.